Shown below are 21 T cell receptor beta chains from a single sample sequenced in a study of vaccination and CD4 T cells after COVID-19. The treatment denotes: roughly 11-day PBMC culture with coronavirus spike peptide pools or control peptides (ViraFEST assay). These receptors' targets are unknown. Researchers used the Oncomine TCR Beta short-read assay to sequence DNA from cultured CD4+ T cells. TCRdb reprocessed the PCR reads with MiXCR, giving one entry per CDR3 protein. The table lists some 18,000 distinct CDR3 sequences, about two thirds of them singletons, with approximately 6% in the top ten. The specimen sequenced was CD4+ T cells from blood, cultured in vitro. The receptors were sampled from a human donor who had recovered from COVID-19.

This chain joins TRBV19 and TRBJ2-3; D uncertain. V was clipped by 6 bases and J by 2 bases, with 15 bases between them. The CDR3 is 15 residues long. Germline values: CDR1 LNHDA, CDR2 SQIVND (reference sequence). CDR3 region: CASSPGVGYTDTQYF. Here the CDR3 DNA reads TGTGCCAGTAGCCCGGGTGTCGGATACACAGATACGCAGTATTTT.

The chain employs TRBV7-9 and TRBJ1-1; no reliable D call. Per germline, CDR1 SEHNR and CDR2 FQNEAQ (reference sequence). CDR3 length equals 11 residues. V lost 4 bases to trimming and J lost 6 bases, with 6 bases between them. The chain's CDR3 is CASSWDAEAFF. The CDR3 coding sequence is TGTGCCAGCAGCTGGGATGCTGAAGCTTTCTTT.

The chain recombines TRBV2 with TRBJ1-2; perhaps TRBD1 as D (5 bases). V was pared by 3 bases and J by 8 bases, with 19 bases between. This CDR3 has 15 amino acids. Germline V CDR1 and CDR2: SNHLY, FYNNEI. The CDR3 DNA follows: TGTGCCAGCAGTGAGCAAAGTTTAATCGGGGACGGCTACACCTTC. As protein: CASSEQSLIGDGYTF.

The rearrangement links TRBV19 to TRBJ2-3; weak D call: TRBD1 (6 bases). Germline CDR1 and CDR2: LNHDA and SQIVND (reference sequence). This CDR3 spans 14 amino acids. The V gene lost 5 bases and the J gene lost 4 bases, with 13 bases spanning the gap. The CDR3 sequence: CASSVKQGADTQYF. CDR3 DNA sequence: TGTGCCAGTAGTGTTAAACAGGGTGCAGATACGCAGTATTTT.

The gene calls are TRBV27 and TRBJ1-6; tentatively, D is TRBD1 (5 bases). The germline V gene has CDR1 MNHEY and CDR2 SMNVEV (reference sequence). The CDR3 covers 16 residues. The V gene lost 4 bases and the J gene lost 2 bases, with 12 bases spanning the gap. CDR3 in DNA: TGTGCCAGCAGTTCCGAAGGGGTGGCCTATAATTCACCCCTCCACTTT. It yields the protein CASSSEGVAYNSPLHF.

The CDR3 is CASASRGHTDTQYF. In DNA form, the CDR3 reads TGTGCCAGCGCTTCTAGGGGGCACACAGATACGCAGTATTTT. This chain joins TRBV6-1 and TRBJ2-3; 7 bases are shared with TRBD1. This CDR3 contains 14 residues. Germline V gives CDR1 MNHNS, CDR2 SASEGT. The V and J ends lost 8 bases and 2 bases, in that order; junction bases with no gene match: 7.

The chain uses TRBV4-1 and TRBJ1-5; no definite D call. V shed 3 bases and J shed 4 bases, with 10 bases lying between them. Germline V CDR1 and CDR2: MGHRA, YSYEKL. There are 14 residues in the CDR3. The CDR3 protein is CASSQWAPNQPQHF. The CDR3 nucleotides read TGCGCCAGCAGCCAGTGGGCACCTAATCAGCCCCAGCATTTT.

V is TRBV20-1 and J is TRBJ1-1, with D uncertain. The germline V gene encodes CDR1 DFQATT and CDR2 SNEGSKA (reference sequence). CDR3 length: 13 amino acids. Trimming stripped 2 bases from V and 7 bases from J, with 14 bases between. The CDR3 protein is CSARLAQYGEAFF. The CDR3 nucleotides read TGCAGTGCTAGATTAGCCCAGTACGGTGAAGCTTTCTTT.

This clonotype has more than one count but fewer than ten. This rearrangement joins TRBV6-1 to TRBJ1-2; 7 positions agree with TRBD1. CDR3 length equals 14 residues. The V gene end was trimmed by 5 bases and the J gene end by 2 bases; junction bases not matched to a gene: 5. Germline lookup yields CDR1 MNHNS and CDR2 SASEGT. The CDR3 spells CASSKQGWNYGYTF. DNA of the CDR3: TGTGCCAGCAGTAAACAGGGGTGGAACTATGGCTACACCTTC.

The V call is TRBV18, the J call TRBJ1-2, with unresolved D. Trimming removed 6 bases at V and 7 bases at J, with 12 bases between. CDR3 length equals 12 residues. CDR1 and CDR2 (germline): KGHSH, LQKENI. In nucleotides, the CDR3 is TGTGCCAGCTCTCCCCCAGGAGGTGGCTACACCTTC. Translation: CASSPPGGGYTF.

The rearrangement uses TRBV6-1 and TRBJ1-6; no reliable D call. V lost 6 bases to trimming and J lost 5 bases, with 5 bases between them. The length of the CDR3 is 12 residues. From germline, CDR1 is MNHNS and CDR2 SASEGT. The CDR3 DNA follows: TGTGCCAGCAGGGATAATAATTCACCCCTCCACTTT. Its protein is CASRDNNSPLHF.

The chain combines TRBV11-2 with TRBJ2-7; 8 bases fit TRBD1. Germline CDR1 reads SGHAT; CDR2 reads FQNNGV. The J segment lost 7 bases and the V segment lost 0 bases, leaving 8 bases of the junction unmatched. The CDR3 length is 15 residues. The CDR3 nucleotides read TGTGCCAGCAGCTTAGATGGTCAGGGGGCATGGGAGCAGTACTTC. Protein: CASSLDGQGAWEQYF.

A remark on this clonotype: Compared with germline, one end of the junction differs, possibly owing to a read error. V gene TRBV6-5 combines with J gene TRBJ1-1; tentatively, D is TRBD1 (5 bases). This CDR3 has 17 amino acids. Germline CDR1 MNHEY, CDR2 SVGAGI. The CDR3 here is CASSYGVLGGVKTEAFF. The CDR3 coding sequence is TGTGCCAGCAGTTACGGGGTTTTGGGGGGGGTGAAGACTGAAGCTTTCTTT.

V gene TRBV6-2 or TRBV6-3 combines with J gene TRBJ2-3; D ambiguous. From germline, CDR1 is MNHEY and CDR2 SVGEGT. Trimming pared 7 bases from V and 5 bases from J, leaving 10 bases between. The CDR3 is made up of 12 amino acids. CDR3 bases: TGTGCCAGCACCAAATGGGGAGATACGCAGTATTTT. This encodes CASTKWGDTQYF.

The chain has TRBV7-8 and TRBJ2-2, with TRBD1 matching 10 bases. After removal of 4 bases from V and 4 bases from J, the junction contained 3 bases not matched to a gene. Germline loops: CDR1 SGHVS, CDR2 FQNEAQ. The CDR3 is 15 amino acids. Here the CDR3 reads CASSSRTGGTGELFF. CDR3 nucleotides: TGTGCCAGCAGCTCGCGGACAGGGGGCACCGGGGAGCTGTTTTTT.

The chain uses TRBV7-6 and TRBJ1-1; maybe TRBD1 (6 bases). Germline values: CDR1 SGHVS, CDR2 FNYEAQ. Trimming cost V 2 bases and J 0 bases, with 16 bases left between them. The CDR3 length is 17 residues. The CDR3 loop is CASSLRPGGQLNTEAFF. CDR3 in DNA: TGTGCCAGCAGCTTACGGCCGGGGGGGCAACTGAACACTGAAGCTTTCTTT.

This clonotype was seen a single time. The gene calls are TRBV20-1 and TRBJ1-1; 8 bases fit TRBD1. Trimming cost V 6 bases and J 10 bases; bases outside gene matches: 13. Germline V gene data show CDR1 as DFQATT and CDR2 as SNEGSKA (reference sequence). The length of the CDR3 is 13 residues. The CDR3 DNA reads as TGCAGTGCAAGCAGACAGGGGAGAGGGGGAGCTTTCTTT. Amino acid sequence: CSASRQGRGGAFF.

The V gene is TRBV24-1, the J gene TRBJ1-5, with no clear D. This CDR3 contains 18 residues. CDR1 is KGHDR, CDR2 SFDVKD, per germline. Trimming removed 3 bases from V and 5 bases from J, with 22 bases in between. As DNA, the CDR3 is TGTGCCACCAGTGATGGCCCGGCGACGATTGATGGTTATCAGCCCCAGCATTTT. As protein: CATSDGPATIDGYQPQHF.

This chain connects TRBV7-9 to TRBJ2-7; 7 bases align to TRBD1. The CDR3 length is 14 residues. V lost 5 bases and J lost 3; bases outside the gene matches: 7. Germline lookup yields CDR1 SEHNR and CDR2 FQNEAQ (reference sequence). CDR3 region: CASSRPGQYYEQYF. The CDR3 bases are TGTGCCAGCAGCCGACCGGGACAGTACTACGAGCAGTACTTC.

This clonotype was picked up a small number of times. The genes are TRBV7-3 and TRBJ1-2; maybe TRBD1 (6 bases). This CDR3 has 15 residues. Trimming cost V 4 bases and J 3 bases, with 15 bases left between them. CDR1 and CDR2 from the germline V gene are SGHTA and FQGTGA. CDR3 in amino acids: CASSSSGAGYYGYTF. CDR3 nucleotide sequence: TGTGCCAGCAGCTCCTCAGGGGCCGGTTACTATGGCTACACCTTC.

The chain uses TRBV6-1 and TRBJ1-2; a possible D gene is TRBD1 (6 bases). The V gene's germline CDR1 is MNHNS and CDR2 SASEGT. This CDR3 has 16 residues. V was clipped by 6 bases and J by 0 bases, with 17 bases between them. CDR3 residues: CASSRSRDTTNYGYTF. The CDR3 DNA reads as TGTGCCAGCAGCCGTTCCCGGGACACCACTAACTATGGCTACACCTTC.